The T cell receptor (beta chain) under discussion was sequenced for a study of neurological immune-mediated disorders. Study results and limitations: HTLV-1-associated myelopathy had the most TCR clonal expansion, while multiple sclerosis had the least, a level that fell below healthy controls. The expanded clones of different subjects shared no CDR3 amino acid sequences (suggesting private repertoires in all groups).

This clonotype was counted at least ten times. Antigen: not known. The CDR3 contains 15 residues. Between the trimmed V and J ends, which lost 6 bases and 4 bases, there was a span of 15 bases. Synthesis of cDNA was performed by 5'RACE using 10-nucleotide random UMIs. Over 190 million TCR-beta sequences, together covering 15-18 subjects, were produced by every individual sequencing run that was carried out. Each CDR3 protein is one row after TCRdb ran MiXCR on the 5' RACE reads. Of tens of thousands of distinct CDR3 sequences in the sample, approximately 12% were seen once. This TCR derives from a woman aged 60 to 75 with HTLV-1-associated myelopathy (HAM/TSP). Sequencing used PBMCs. The rearrangement links TRBV12-3 or TRBV12-4 to TRBJ2-2, with D maybe TRBD2 (6 bases). The CDR3 DNA reads TGTGCCAGCAGCCTAGGAGGGGTGGGCACCGGGGAGCTGTTTTTT. Amino acids: CASSLGGVGTGELFF.